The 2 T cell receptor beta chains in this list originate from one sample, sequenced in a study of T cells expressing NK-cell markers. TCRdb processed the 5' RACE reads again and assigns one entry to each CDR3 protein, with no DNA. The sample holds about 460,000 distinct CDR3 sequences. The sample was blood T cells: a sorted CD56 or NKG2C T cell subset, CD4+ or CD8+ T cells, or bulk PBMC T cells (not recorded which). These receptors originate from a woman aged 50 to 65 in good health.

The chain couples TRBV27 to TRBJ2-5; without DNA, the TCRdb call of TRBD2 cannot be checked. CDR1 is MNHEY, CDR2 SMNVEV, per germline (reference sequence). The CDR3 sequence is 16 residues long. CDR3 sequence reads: CASSLFPSGRGETQYF.

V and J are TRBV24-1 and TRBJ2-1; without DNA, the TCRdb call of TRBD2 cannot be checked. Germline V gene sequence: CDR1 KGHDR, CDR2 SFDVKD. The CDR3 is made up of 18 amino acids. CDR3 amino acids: CATSDLGSGVSSYNEQFF.